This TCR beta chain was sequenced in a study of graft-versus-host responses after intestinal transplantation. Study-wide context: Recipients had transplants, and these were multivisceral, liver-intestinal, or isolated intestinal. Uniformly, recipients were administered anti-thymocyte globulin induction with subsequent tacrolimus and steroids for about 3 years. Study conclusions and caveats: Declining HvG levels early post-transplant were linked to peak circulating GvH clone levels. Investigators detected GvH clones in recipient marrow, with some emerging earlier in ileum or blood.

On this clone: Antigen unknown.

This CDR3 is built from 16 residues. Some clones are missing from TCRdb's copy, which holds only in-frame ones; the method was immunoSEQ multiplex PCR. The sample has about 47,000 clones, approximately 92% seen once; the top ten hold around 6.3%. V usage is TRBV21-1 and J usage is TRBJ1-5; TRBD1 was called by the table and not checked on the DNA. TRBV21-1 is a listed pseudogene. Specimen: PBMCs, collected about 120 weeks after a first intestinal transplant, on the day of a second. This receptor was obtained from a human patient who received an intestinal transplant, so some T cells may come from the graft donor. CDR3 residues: CASGQETRLSNQPQHF. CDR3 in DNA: TGTGCCAGCGGACAGGAGACCAGGCTTAGCAATCAGCCCCAGCATTTT.